This passage covers 8 T cell receptor beta chains from one sample sequenced in a study of spatial heterogeneity in lung cancer. Via MiXCR, TCRdb re-called the 5' RACE reads, giving one row per CDR3 protein. Here the sample spans some 110,000 distinct CDR3 sequences, roughly an eighth being singletons. Time point described: blood at routine non-recurrence follow-up after resection. Extraction of whole RNA from tumor, nontumor lung or frozen PBMC preceded unsorted sequencing. The material sequenced was PBMCs, taken at follow-up. These receptors all stem from a male donor with early-stage non-small cell lung cancer.

This clonotype was detected a few times. V is TRBV2 and J is TRBJ1-1, with D uncertain. Germline CDR1 reads SNHLY; CDR2 reads FYNNEI. V lost 3 bases to trimming and J lost 0 bases, with 11 bases between them. This CDR3 region has 15 residues. This chain's CDR3 is CASSDPGRLNTEAFF. In DNA form, the CDR3 reads TGTGCCAGCAGTGATCCCGGGCGCCTGAACACTGAAGCTTTCTTT.

This clonotype was observed many times. The rearrangement joins TRBV6-2 or TRBV6-3 to TRBJ2-1; D tentatively reads TRBD1 or TRBD2 (5 bases each). V lost 5 bases, J lost 2 bases, and 16 bases lay in between. This CDR3 has 16 amino acids. Germline lookup yields CDR1 MNHEY and CDR2 SVGEGT. DNA for the CDR3: TGTGCCAGCAGTCGGGACCAAGGGAAGACCTACAATGAGCAGTTCTTC. Amino acids: CASSRDQGKTYNEQFF.

V is TRBV11-2 and J is TRBJ2-7; 7 positions agree with TRBD1. CDR1 and CDR2 from the germline V gene are SGHAT and FQNNGV. J was trimmed by 0 bases and V by 2 bases; bases with no gene match: 4. The CDR3 sequence is 15 residues long. CDR3 sequence (DNA): TGTGCCAGCAGCTTACGCACAGGGGTCTCCTACGAGCAGTACTTC. Translation: CASSLRTGVSYEQYF.

This clonotype has a count of ten or more. J is TRBJ2-5 and V is TRBV5-5, with D perhaps TRBD1 or TRBD2 (6 bases each). The CDR3 runs to 15 residues. The V gene lost 4 bases and the J gene lost 3 bases, with 16 bases spanning the gap. The germline CDR1 and CDR2 sequences are SGHKS and YYEKEE (reference sequence). The CDR3 bases are TGTGCCAGCAGCCCTAACTGGGGGGCGGAAGAGACCCAGTACTTC. Encoded protein: CASSPNWGAEETQYF.

The chain uses TRBV5-1 and TRBJ2-1; D may be TRBD2 (6 bases). Germline V gene sequence: CDR1 SGHRS, CDR2 YFSETQ. This CDR3 comprises 16 residues. V was trimmed by 0 bases and J by 1 base, leaving 11 bases between them. In DNA, the CDR3 is TGCGCCAGCAGCTTGGCGGCGGGGAAGTCCTACAATGAGCAGTTCTTC. Translated: CASSLAAGKSYNEQFF. Full variable domain (rest looked up from reference TRBV5-1 and TRBJ2-1): KAGVTQTPRYLIKTRGQQVTLSCSPISGHRSVSWYQQTPGQGLQFLFEYFSETQRNKGNFPGRFSGRQFSNSRSEMNVSTLELGDSALYLCASSLAAGKSYNEQFFGPGTRLTVL.

The chain combines TRBV28 with TRBJ2-4; no firm D call. The germline V gene has CDR1 MDHEN and CDR2 SYDVKM. This CDR3 region has 16 residues. Trimming pared 5 bases from V and 0 bases from J, leaving 14 bases between. In DNA, the CDR3 is TGTGCCAGCAGTGCCTTTAGTATCCAAGCCAAAAACATTCAGTACTTC. It specifies CASSAFSIQAKNIQYF.

This clonotype was counted a few times. This CDR3 reads CASSLAIEQFF. CDR3 DNA sequence: TGTGCCAGCAGCTTAGCGATAGAGCAGTTCTTC. The chain links TRBV7-2 to TRBJ2-1; the D is unclear. V was trimmed by 0 bases and J by 10 bases, leaving 4 bases between them. Germline values: CDR1 SGHTA, CDR2 FQGNSA. CDR3 length: 11 amino acids.

In this sample, this clonotype turned up many times. The J gene is TRBJ2-5, the V gene TRBV11-2; D may be TRBD2 (6 bases). The V gene lost 5 bases and the J gene lost 14 bases, with 21 bases spanning the gap. This CDR3 spans 13 amino acids. CDR1 SGHAT and CDR2 FQNNGV come from the germline V gene. CDR3 in amino acids: CASSPRASSGFYF. The DNA for the CDR3 is TGTGCCAGCAGCCCGCGGGCCAGTAGCGGATTCTACTTC.